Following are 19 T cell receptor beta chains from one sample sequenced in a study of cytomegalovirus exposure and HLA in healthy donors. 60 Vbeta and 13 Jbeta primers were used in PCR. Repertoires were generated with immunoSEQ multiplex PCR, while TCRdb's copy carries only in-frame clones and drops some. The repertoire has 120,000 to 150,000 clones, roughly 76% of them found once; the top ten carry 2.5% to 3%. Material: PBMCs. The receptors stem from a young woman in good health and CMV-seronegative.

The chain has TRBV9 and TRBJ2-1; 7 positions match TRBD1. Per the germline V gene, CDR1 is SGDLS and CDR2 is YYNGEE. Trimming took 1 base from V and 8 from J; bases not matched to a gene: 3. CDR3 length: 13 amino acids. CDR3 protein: CASSVRQGDEQFF. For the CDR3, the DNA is TGTGCCAGCAGCGTAAGACAGGGTGATGAGCAGTTCTTC.

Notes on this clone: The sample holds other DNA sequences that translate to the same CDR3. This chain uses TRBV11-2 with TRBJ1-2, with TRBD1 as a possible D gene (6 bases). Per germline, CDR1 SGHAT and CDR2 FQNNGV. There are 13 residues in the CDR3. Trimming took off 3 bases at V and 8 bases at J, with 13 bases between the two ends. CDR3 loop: CASSLAGARGYTF. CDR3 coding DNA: TGTGCCAGCAGCTTGGCAGGGGCGCGGGGCTACACCTTC.

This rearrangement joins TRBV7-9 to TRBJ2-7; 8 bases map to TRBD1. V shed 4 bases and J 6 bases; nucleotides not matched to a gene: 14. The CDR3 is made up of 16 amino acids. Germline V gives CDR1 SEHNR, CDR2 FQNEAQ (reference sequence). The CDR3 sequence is CASSSRTGTGSFEQYF. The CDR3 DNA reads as TGTGCCAGCAGCTCAAGAACCGGGACAGGTAGCTTCGAGCAGTACTTC.

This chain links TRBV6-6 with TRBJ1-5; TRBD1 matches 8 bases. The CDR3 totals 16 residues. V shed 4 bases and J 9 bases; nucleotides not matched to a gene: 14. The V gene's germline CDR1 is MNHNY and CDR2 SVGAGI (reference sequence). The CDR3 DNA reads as TGTGCCAGCAGTTTTAGGACAGGGCCATCCGAGGGGCCCCAGCATTTT. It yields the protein CASSFRTGPSEGPQHF.

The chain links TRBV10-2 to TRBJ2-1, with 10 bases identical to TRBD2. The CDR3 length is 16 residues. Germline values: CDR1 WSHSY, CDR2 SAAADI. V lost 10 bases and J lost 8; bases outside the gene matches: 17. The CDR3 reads CATLGLAVGGLDEQFF. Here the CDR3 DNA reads TGCGCCACCTTAGGACTAGCGGTGGGGGGCCTCGATGAGCAGTTCTTC.

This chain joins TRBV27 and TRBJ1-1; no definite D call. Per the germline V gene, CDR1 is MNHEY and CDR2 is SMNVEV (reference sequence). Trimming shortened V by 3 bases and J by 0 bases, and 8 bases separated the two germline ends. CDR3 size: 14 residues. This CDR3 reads CASSFGGVNTEAFF. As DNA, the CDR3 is TGTGCCAGCAGTTTTGGCGGAGTGAACACTGAAGCTTTCTTT.

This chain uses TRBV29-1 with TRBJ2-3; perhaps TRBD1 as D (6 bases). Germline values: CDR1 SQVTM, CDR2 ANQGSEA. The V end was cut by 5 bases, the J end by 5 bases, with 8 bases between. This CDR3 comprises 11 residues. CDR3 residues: CSVTGIDTQYF. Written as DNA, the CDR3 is TGCAGCGTTACAGGGATAGATACGCAGTATTTT.

CDR3 coding DNA: TGCAGCGTTGTCGGGACAGGCTACGAGCAGTACTTC. This translates into CSVVGTGYEQYF. V and J are TRBV29-1 and TRBJ2-7; 8 nucleotides align to TRBD1. Trimming at V came to 4 bases and at J to 3 bases, leaving 2 bases not matched to a gene. The germline V gene encodes CDR1 SQVTM and CDR2 ANQGSEA. The CDR3 covers 12 residues.

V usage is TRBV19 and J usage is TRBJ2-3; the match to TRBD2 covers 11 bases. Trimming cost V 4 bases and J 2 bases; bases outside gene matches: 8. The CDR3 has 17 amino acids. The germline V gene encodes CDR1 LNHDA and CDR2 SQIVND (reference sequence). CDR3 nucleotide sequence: TGTGCCAGTAGTACTAGCGGGGGGCCCATCTACACAGATACGCAGTATTTT. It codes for CASSTSGGPIYTDTQYF.

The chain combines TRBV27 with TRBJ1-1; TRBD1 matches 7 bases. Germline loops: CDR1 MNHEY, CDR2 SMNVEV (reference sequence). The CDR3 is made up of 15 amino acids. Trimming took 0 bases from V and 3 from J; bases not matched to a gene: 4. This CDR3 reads CASSLSSQGYTEAFF. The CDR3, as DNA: TGTGCCAGCAGTTTATCGTCACAGGGGTACACTGAAGCTTTCTTT.

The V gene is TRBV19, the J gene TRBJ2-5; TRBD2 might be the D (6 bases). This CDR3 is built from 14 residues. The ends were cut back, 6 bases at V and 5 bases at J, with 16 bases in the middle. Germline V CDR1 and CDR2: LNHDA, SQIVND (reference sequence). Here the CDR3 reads CASRLTGGPETQYF. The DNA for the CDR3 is TGTGCCAGTAGACTAACCGGAGGGCCGGAGACCCAGTACTTC.

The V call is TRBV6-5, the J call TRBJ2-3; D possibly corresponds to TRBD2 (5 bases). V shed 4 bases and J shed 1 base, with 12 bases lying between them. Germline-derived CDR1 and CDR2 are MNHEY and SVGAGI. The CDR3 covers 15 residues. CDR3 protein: CASSWEIGGTDTQYF. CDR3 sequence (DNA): TGTGCCAGCAGTTGGGAGATAGGAGGCACAGATACGCAGTATTTT.

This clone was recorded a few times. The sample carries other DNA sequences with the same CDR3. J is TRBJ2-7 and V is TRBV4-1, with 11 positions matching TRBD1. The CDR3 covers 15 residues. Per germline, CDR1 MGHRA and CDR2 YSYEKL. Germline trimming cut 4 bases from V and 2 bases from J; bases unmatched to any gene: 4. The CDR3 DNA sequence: TGCGCCAGCAGCCCGGGACAGGGGGGAACCTACGAGCAGTACTTC. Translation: CASSPGQGGTYEQYF.

The CDR3 sequence: CASTRRGFPGANVLTF. The DNA of the CDR3 is TGTGCCAGCACCCGGAGGGGTTTTCCTGGGGCCAACGTCCTGACTTTC. This chain joins TRBV2 and TRBJ2-6, with TRBD2 as a possible D gene (6 bases). Trimming cost V 7 bases and J 2 bases, with 15 bases left between them. Germline lookup yields CDR1 SNHLY and CDR2 FYNNEI. The CDR3 has 16 residues.

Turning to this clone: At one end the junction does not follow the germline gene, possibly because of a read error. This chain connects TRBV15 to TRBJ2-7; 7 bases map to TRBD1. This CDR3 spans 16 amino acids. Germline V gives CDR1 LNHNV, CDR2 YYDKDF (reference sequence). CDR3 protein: CATSRDLEGGSHEQYF. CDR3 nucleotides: TGTGCCACCAGCAGAGATCTGGAAGGGGGCTCCCACGAGCAGTACTTC. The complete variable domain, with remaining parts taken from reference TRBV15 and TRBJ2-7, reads DAMVIQNPRYQVTQFGKPVTLSCSQTLNHNVMYWYQQKSSQAPKLLFHYYDKDFNNEADTPDNFQSRRPNTSFCFLDIRSPGLGDTAMYLCATSRDLEGGSHEQYFGPGTRLTVT.

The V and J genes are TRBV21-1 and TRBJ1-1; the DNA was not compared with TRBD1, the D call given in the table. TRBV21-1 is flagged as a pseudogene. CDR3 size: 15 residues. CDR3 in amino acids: CASRGDRGLFDEAFF. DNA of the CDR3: TGTGCCAGCAGGGGGGACAGGGGGCTCTTTGATGAAGCTTTCTTT.

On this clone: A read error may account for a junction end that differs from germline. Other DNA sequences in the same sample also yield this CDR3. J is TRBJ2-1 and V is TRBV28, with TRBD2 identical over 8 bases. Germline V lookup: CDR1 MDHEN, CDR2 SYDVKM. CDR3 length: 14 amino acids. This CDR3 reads CASSLGLAGNEQFF. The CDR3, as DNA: TGTGCCAGCAGTCTCGGACTAGCCGGCAATGAGCAATTCTTC.

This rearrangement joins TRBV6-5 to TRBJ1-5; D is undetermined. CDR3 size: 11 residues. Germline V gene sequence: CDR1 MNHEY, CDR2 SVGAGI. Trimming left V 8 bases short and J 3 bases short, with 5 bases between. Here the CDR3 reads CASSFNQPQHF. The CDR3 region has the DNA TGTGCCAGCTCTTTCAATCAGCCCCAGCATTTT.

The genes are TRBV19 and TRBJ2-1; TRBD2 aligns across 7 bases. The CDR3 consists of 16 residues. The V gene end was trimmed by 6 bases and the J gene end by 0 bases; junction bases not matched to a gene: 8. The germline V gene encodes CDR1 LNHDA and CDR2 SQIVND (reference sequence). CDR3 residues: CASSTPSGRSYNEQFF. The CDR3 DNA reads TGTGCCAGTAGCACACCTAGCGGTCGCTCCTACAATGAGCAGTTCTTC.